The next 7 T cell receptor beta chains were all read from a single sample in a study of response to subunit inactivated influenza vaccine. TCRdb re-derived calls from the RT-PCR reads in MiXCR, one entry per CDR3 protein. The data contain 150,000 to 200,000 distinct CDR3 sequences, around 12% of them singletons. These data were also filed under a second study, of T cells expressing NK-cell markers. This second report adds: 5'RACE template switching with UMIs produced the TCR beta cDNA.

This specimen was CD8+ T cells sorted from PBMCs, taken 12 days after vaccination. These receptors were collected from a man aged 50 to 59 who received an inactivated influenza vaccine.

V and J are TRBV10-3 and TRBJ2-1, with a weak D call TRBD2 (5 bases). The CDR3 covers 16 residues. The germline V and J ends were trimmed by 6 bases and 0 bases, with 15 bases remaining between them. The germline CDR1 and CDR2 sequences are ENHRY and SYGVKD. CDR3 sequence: CAIRSVEGVSYNEQFF. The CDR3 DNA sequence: TGTGCCATCAGGTCGGTAGAGGGCGTCTCCTACAATGAGCAGTTCTTC.

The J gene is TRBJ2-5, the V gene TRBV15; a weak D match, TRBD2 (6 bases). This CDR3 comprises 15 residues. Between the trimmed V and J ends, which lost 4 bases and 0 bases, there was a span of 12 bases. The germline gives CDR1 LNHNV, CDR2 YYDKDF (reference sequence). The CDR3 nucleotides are TGTGCCACCAGCAAATACCGGGACTACCAAGAGACCCAGTACTTC. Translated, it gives CATSKYRDYQETQYF.

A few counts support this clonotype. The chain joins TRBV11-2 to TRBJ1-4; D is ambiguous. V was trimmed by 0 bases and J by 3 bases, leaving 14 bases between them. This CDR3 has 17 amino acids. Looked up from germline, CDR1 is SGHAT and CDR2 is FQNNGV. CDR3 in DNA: TGTGCCAGCAGCTTAGACCCTCCATATGGGGCTAATGAAAAACTGTTTTTT. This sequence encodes CASSLDPPYGANEKLFF.

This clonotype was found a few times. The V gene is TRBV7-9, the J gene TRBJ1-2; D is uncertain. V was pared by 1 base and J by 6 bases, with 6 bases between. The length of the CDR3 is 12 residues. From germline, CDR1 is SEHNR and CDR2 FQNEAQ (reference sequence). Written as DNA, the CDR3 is TGTGCCAGCAGCTTAGGTACTAATGGCTACACCTTC. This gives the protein CASSLGTNGYTF.

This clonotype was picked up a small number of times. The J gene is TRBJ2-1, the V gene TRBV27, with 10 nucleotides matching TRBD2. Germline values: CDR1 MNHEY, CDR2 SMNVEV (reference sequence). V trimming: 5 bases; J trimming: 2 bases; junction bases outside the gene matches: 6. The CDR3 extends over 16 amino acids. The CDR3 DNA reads TGTGCCAGCAGTCCCGGGACTAGCGCTGCCTACAATGAGCAGTTCTTC. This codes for CASSPGTSAAYNEQFF.

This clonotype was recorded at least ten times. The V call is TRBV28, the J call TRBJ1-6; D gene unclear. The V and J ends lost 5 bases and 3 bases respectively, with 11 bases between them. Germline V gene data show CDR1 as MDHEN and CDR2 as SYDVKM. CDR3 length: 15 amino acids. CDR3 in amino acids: CASSPGRIYNSPLHF. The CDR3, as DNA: TGTGCCAGCAGTCCCGGACGGATCTATAATTCACCCCTCCACTTT.

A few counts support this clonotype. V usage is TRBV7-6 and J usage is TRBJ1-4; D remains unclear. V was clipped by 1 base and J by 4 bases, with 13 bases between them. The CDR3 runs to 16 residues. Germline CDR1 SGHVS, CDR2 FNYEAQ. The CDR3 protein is CASSLVRNGVNEKLFF. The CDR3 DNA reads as TGTGCCAGCAGCTTAGTTCGGAACGGGGTTAATGAAAAACTGTTTTTT.